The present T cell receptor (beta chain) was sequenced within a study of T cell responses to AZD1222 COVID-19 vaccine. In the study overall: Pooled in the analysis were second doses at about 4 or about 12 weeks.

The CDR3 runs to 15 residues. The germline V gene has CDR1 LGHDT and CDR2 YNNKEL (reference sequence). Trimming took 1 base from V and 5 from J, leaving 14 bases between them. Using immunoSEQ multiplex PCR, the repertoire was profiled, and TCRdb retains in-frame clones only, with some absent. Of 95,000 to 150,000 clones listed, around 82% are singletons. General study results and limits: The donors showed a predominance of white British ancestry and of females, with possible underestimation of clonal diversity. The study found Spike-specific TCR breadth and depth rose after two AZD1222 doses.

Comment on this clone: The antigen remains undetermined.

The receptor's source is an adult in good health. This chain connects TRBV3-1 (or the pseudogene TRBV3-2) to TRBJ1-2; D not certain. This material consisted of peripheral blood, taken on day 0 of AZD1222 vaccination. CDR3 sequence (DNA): TGTGCCAGCAGCCAAGGGGCAGGTGCTTCTTATGGCTACACCTTC. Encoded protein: CASSQGAGASYGYTF.